A single sample gave rise to the 30 T cell receptor beta chains below, sequenced in a study of CD8+CD57+ T cells in acquired aplastic anemia. Genomic DNA provided the template from which TCR beta VDJ and CDR3 profiles were obtained. TCRdb passed the reads through MiXCR, listing each CDR3 protein once. The table includes 260,000 or so distinct CDR3 sequences, 82% detected once. An expansion of CD8+CD57+ cells by flow cytometry had been shown in patients chosen for sequencing. Sequenced: sorted CD4+, CD8+, or CD8+CD57+ T cells (not recorded which) from PBMCs. The origin of the receptors is a human donor with aplastic anemia.

The chain carries TRBV20-1 and TRBJ2-3, with D uncertain. The CDR3 spans 15 residues. V was cut by 1 base and J by 3 bases, with 14 bases left in between. CDR1 DFQATT and CDR2 SNEGSKA come from the germline V gene (reference sequence). The CDR3 DNA reads TGCAGTGCTAGAGGCGGCAGCATGGAGACAGATACGCAGTATTTT. Amino acids: CSARGGSMETDTQYF.

The rearrangement uses TRBV2 and TRBJ2-1; TRBD2 is a possible D gene (5 bases). CDR3 length: 13 amino acids. Trimming pared 3 bases from V and 9 bases from J, leaving 12 bases between. The germline V gene encodes CDR1 SNHLY and CDR2 FYNNEI. The CDR3 DNA reads TGTGCCAGCAGTGATCAGTGGGCGGGTGAGCAGTTCTTC. Amino acid sequence: CASSDQWAGEQFF. Full variable domain (remainder filled in from reference TRBV2 and TRBJ2-1): EPEVTQTPSHQVTQMGQEVILRCVPISNHLYFYWYRQILGQKVEFLVSFYNNEISEKSEIFDDQFSVERPDGSNFTLKIRSTKLEDSAMYFCASSDQWAGEQFFGPGTRLTVL.

V usage is TRBV11-3 and J usage is TRBJ2-5, with D unresolved. From germline, CDR1 is SGHNT and CDR2 YENEEA. Trimming cost V 10 bases and J 9 bases, with 18 bases left between them. CDR3 length equals 12 residues. CDR3 amino acids: CAISGVSSAQYF. In DNA, the CDR3 is TGTGCCATCAGTGGAGTTTCTTCCGCCCAGTACTTC.

The gene calls are TRBV9 and TRBJ2-7, with 9 bases that match TRBD1. In germline, CDR1 is SGDLS, CDR2 YYNGEE. Losses at the gene ends were 5 bases for V and 7 bases for J; bases not matched to a gene: 7. The CDR3 length is 13 residues. As DNA, the CDR3 is TGTGCCAGCAGAGGGACAGGGTCAGGTGAGCAGTACTTC. Amino acid sequence: CASRGTGSGEQYF.

For this clonotype: The conserved phenylalanine or tryptophan normally closing the CDR3 is absent here, so this likely arose from a read error. The limits of the CDR3 on the DNA are not certain, so only TCRdb's listed CDR3 is given. This sequence joins TRBV7-9 and TRBJ1-2. Germline CDR1 is SEHNR and CDR2 is FQNEAQ (reference sequence). The CDR3 sequence runs 13 residues, both termini included. The CDR3 here is CASSLGLRRNTDA.

This chain joins TRBV7-2 and TRBJ2-7, with D possibly TRBD2 on 5 matching bases. Germline loops: CDR1 SGHTA, CDR2 FQGNSA. The CDR3 contains 13 residues. In DNA, the CDR3 is TGTGCCAGCAGCTTAACCAGCTACTACGGGCGGGACGTC. Encoded protein: CASSLTSYYGRDV.

V gene TRBV9 combines with J gene TRBJ2-3, with TRBD2 matching over 8 bases. Germline V gene lookup returns CDR1 SGDLS and CDR2 YYNGEE. The CDR3 is 14 amino acids. Losses at the gene ends were 0 bases for V and 13 bases for J; bases not matched to a gene: 10. The CDR3 DNA sequence: TGTGCCAGCAGCGTAGCGGGAGGGCCCACAAATAAGTATTTT. It is translated as CASSVAGGPTNKYF.

The chain uses TRBV5-1 and TRBJ2-5; D is possibly TRBD1 or TRBD2 (6 bases each). CDR1 is SGHRS and CDR2 is YFSETQ in the germline V gene. This CDR3 is built from 15 residues. V lost 0 bases and J 2 bases, leaving 11 bases between the germline ends. CDR3 region: CASSLAGAAQETQYF. CDR3 in DNA: TGCGCCAGCAGCTTGGCGGGGGCGGCACAAGAGACCCAGTACTTC.

The CDR3 nucleotides are TGTGCCAGCGGGGACGCGGGCACAGAGGGGCTCGGGGAGCTGTTTTTT. Amino acids: CASGDAGTEGLGELFF. The chain combines TRBV2 with TRBJ2-2; possibly TRBD1 or TRBD2 for D (5 bases each). Trimming took 8 bases from V and 7 from J, leaving 23 bases between them. Germline-derived CDR1 and CDR2 are SNHLY and FYNNEI. The CDR3 length is 16 residues.

The genes are TRBV12-3 or TRBV12-4 and TRBJ2-3; 7 bases are shared with TRBD2. The CDR3 is 15 residues long. V lost 6 bases, J lost 2 bases, and 8 bases stayed unmatched. CDR3 in amino acids: CASSTRRDYTDTQYF. The DNA of the CDR3 is TGTGCCAGCAGCACCCGGAGGGACTACACAGATACGCAGTATTTT.

The genes are TRBV7-9 and TRBJ2-3; 7 bases line up with TRBD2. Germline CDR1 reads SEHNR; CDR2 reads FQNEAQ (reference sequence). V lost 2 bases to trimming and J lost 9 bases; unmatched junction nucleotides: 8. The CDR3 runs 14 residues. Here the CDR3 reads CASSLPGSGETQYF. The CDR3 bases are TGTGCCAGCAGCTTACCGGGAAGCGGGGAGACGCAGTATTTT.

Concerning this clonotype: The conserved final phenylalanine or tryptophan is absent from the CDR3, which likely points to a read error. No DNA is shown, since the ends of the CDR3 on it are uncertain; the CDR3 is the one TCRdb lists. The chain combines TRBV2 with TRBJ1-1; the table's D gene call, TRBD1, was not cross checked with the DNA. Germline-derived CDR1 and CDR2 are SNHLY and FYNNEI. The CDR3 contains 15 residues when both ends are counted. CDR3: CASGVGGTDTQYFCL.

Comments on this clonotype: One end of the junction is discordant with germline, which a read error may explain. CDR3 DNA sequence: TGTGCCAGCAGTTTAGTACCGAATTCAGAGCAGCACTTT. The encoded protein is CASSLVPNSEQHF. The chain is built from TRBV2 and TRBJ2-1; no firm D call. The germline gives CDR1 SNHLY, CDR2 FYNNEI. This CDR3 is 13 amino acids long.

V usage is TRBV19 and J usage is TRBJ2-7, with D possibly matching TRBD2 (6 bases). Deletions cut 1 base from V and 11 bases from J, with 18 bases between. The CDR3 is 14 amino acids. Germline CDR1 reads LNHDA; CDR2 reads SQIVND (reference sequence). The DNA for the CDR3 is TGTGCCAGTAGTATAGTGCGGGGTAACTACAATGAGTACTTC. The encoded protein is CASSIVRGNYNEYF.

This clonotype was seen repeatedly, ten times or more. This chain links TRBV7-8 with TRBJ2-1, with 9 bases matching TRBD2. V shed 1 base, J shed 8 bases, and the junction held 9 bases outside the gene matches. CDR3 length: 16 residues. Per the germline V gene, CDR1 is SGHVS and CDR2 is FQNEAQ. Here the CDR3 reads CASSLERSGGRDEQFF. CDR3 DNA sequence: TGTGCCAGCAGCTTAGAAAGAAGCGGGGGGAGGGATGAGCAGTTCTTC.

This clonotype was detected many times. With a much larger clone just one base away, this may be a read error. The chain has TRBV5-8 and TRBJ2-3; TRBD2 matches 7 bases. From germline, CDR1 is SGHTS and CDR2 YDEGEE. CDR3 length: 13 residues. The CDR3 is CASGFTSADTQYF. The DNA of the CDR3 is TGTGCCAGCGGCTTTACTAGCGCAGATACGCAGTATTTT.

The J gene is TRBJ2-5, the V gene TRBV7-4; the D gene is possibly TRBD2 (7 bases). V dropped 5 bases and J dropped 4 bases, with 17 bases sitting between them. The V gene's germline CDR1 is SGHVT and CDR2 SQSDAQ. This CDR3 region has 15 residues. The CDR3 DNA sequence: TGTGCCAGCAGCCCATCACAGAGGGGGGGAGAGACCCAGTACTTC. This encodes CASSPSQRGGETQYF. The full variable domain, its missing parts supplied by reference TRBV7-4 and TRBJ2-5, is GAGVSQSPRYKVAKRGRDVALRCDSISGHVTLYWYRQTLGQGSEVLTYSQSDAQRDKSGRPSGRFSAERPERSVSTLKIQRTEQGDSAVYLCASSPSQRGGETQYFGPGTRLLVL.

A word on this clonotype: The junction and the germline gene differ at one end; a read error may be behind it. This chain joins TRBV7-9 and TRBJ2-7, with 8 positions matching TRBD2. The CDR3 has 14 amino acids. Germline CDR1 reads SEHNR; CDR2 reads FQNEAQ (reference sequence). The CDR3 loop reads CASSFQSSGGGQEF. The CDR3 bases are TGTGCCAGCAGCTTTCAAAGCAGCGGGGGCGGGCAGGAGTTC.

This clonotype has only one observation. The rearrangement uses TRBV4-3 and TRBJ2-1; D might be TRBD2 (6 bases). The CDR3 is made up of 16 amino acids. Between the trimmed V and J ends, which lost 4 bases and 8 bases, there was a span of 21 bases. The V gene's germline CDR1 is LGHNA and CDR2 YSLEER. CDR3 region: CASSLQGTEARHEQFF. For the CDR3, the DNA is TGCGCCAGCAGCCTTCAAGGGACTGAGGCCCGCCATGAGCAGTTCTTC.

This chain uses TRBV13 with TRBJ2-7, with a possible D match to TRBD1 (5 bases). Germline CDR1 is PRHDT and CDR2 is FYEKMQ (reference sequence). V gave up 5 bases and J gave up 7 bases, with 24 bases separating them. This CDR3 has 16 amino acids. The CDR3 loop is CASSTPAWGNEQEQYV. Written as DNA, the CDR3 is TGTGCCAGCAGCACACCGGCCTGGGGCAATGAGCAGGAGCAGTACGTC.

With regard to this clonotype: This may be a read error, as it is one base from a much larger clone. The CDR3 does not end in the conserved phenylalanine or tryptophan, so this is likely a read error. The DNA is omitted, as the CDR3 cannot be located on it reliably, and the CDR3 follows TCRdb's listing. This chain uses TRBV7-8 with TRBJ2-3; the D call of TRBD2 is as the table states it, not checked on the DNA. Inclusive of both ends, the CDR3 amounts to 13 amino acids. The V gene's germline CDR1 is SGHVS and CDR2 FQNEAQ. The CDR3 is CASSLAGGHDTYY.

Remarks on this clonotype: This CDR3 fails to terminate in the conserved phenylalanine or tryptophan, so it likely reflects a read error. It is unclear where the CDR3 begins or ends on the DNA, so no DNA is shown, and the CDR3 is as TCRdb lists it. The genes are TRBV7-3 and TRBJ1-2. CDR1 is SGHTA and CDR2 is FQGTGA in the germline V gene. The CDR3 is made up of 13 amino acids, end residues included. The CDR3 here is CVSSQGLAGGDTL.

The gene calls are TRBV7-9 and TRBJ2-3, with D uncertain. Trimming pared 5 bases from V and 10 bases from J, leaving 13 bases between. CDR3 length: 12 amino acids. Germline V gene sequence: CDR1 SEHNR, CDR2 FQNEAQ (reference sequence). This CDR3 is CASSVGSGAQYF. The CDR3 DNA follows: TGTGCCAGCAGCGTAGGGTCCGGTGCGCAGTATTTT.

This clonotype was seen many times. V is TRBV13 and J is TRBJ1-1, with D possibly being TRBD1 (6 bases). The CDR3 spans 15 residues. The germline gives CDR1 PRHDT, CDR2 FYEKMQ (reference sequence). V lost 5 bases, J lost 1 base, and 14 bases lay in between. DNA of the CDR3: TGTGCCAGCAGCCATGATCTGACAGGGAACACTGAAGCTTTCTTT. The encoded protein is CASSHDLTGNTEAFF.

A word on this clonotype: One end of the junction fails to match germline, which may point to a read error. The V and J genes are TRBV7-3 and TRBJ2-3; D perhaps matches TRBD2 (7 bases). The CDR3 runs 14 residues. CDR1 is SGHTA, CDR2 FQGTGA, per germline. The CDR3 DNA sequence: TGTGCCAGCATCTTAGGGGGGGACACCGATACGCAGTATTTT. Translation: CASILGGDTDTQYF.

The DNA of the CDR3 is TGCGCCAGCAGCTTGGTCGGGGATAGTAATTCACCCCTCCACTTT. It yields the protein CASSLVGDSNSPLHF. This rearrangement joins TRBV5-1 to TRBJ1-6; D is unresolved. The CDR3 runs 15 residues. The V end lost 0 bases, the J end lost 6 bases, and 10 bases lay between the germline ends. Germline CDR1 reads SGHRS; CDR2 reads YFSETQ.

The V call is TRBV7-8, the J call TRBJ1-1; D gene ambiguous. The CDR3 has 15 residues. Germline V gene data show CDR1 as SGHVS and CDR2 as FQNEAQ. V lost 0 bases, J lost 14 bases, and 22 bases lay in between. The CDR3 DNA reads TGTGCCAGCAGCTTAGCGGGCAGTACGAGGGAGCAGTACTTCTTT. This sequence encodes CASSLAGSTREQYFF.

The chain carries TRBV6-1 and TRBJ1-4; TRBD1 matches at 9 bases. CDR1 is MNHNS, CDR2 SASEGT, per germline. Trimming at V came to 8 bases and at J to 7 bases, leaving 8 bases not matched to a gene. The length of the CDR3 is 14 residues. Here the CDR3 reads CASGKDRGSEKLFF. CDR3 sequence (DNA): TGTGCCAGCGGAAAGGACAGGGGAAGTGAAAAACTGTTTTTT.

This clonotype occurred a few times. V gene TRBV7-3 combines with J gene TRBJ2-3; 11 nucleotides align to TRBD2. J lost 11 bases, V lost 6 bases, and 10 bases had no gene match. The CDR3 spans 14 residues. From germline, CDR1 is SGHTA and CDR2 FQGTGA. The CDR3 protein is CASSLAGGPSEQYF. The CDR3 region has the DNA TGTGCCAGCAGTCTAGCGGGGGGACCTTCTGAGCAGTATTTT.

This clonotype was found many times. This chain uses TRBV7-9 with TRBJ2-5, with 10 positions matching TRBD1. In germline, CDR1 is SEHNR, CDR2 FQNEAQ (reference sequence). Germline trimming cut 5 bases from V and 13 bases from J; bases unmatched to any gene: 16. The CDR3 is 15 residues long. The CDR3 reads CASSPGTGDHTDTYF. DNA for the CDR3: TGTGCCAGCAGCCCCGGGACAGGGGATCACACAGATACGTACTTC. Together with reference TRBV7-9 and TRBJ2-5, the CDR3 gives the full variable domain: DTGVSQNPRHKITKRGQNVTFRCDPISEHNRLYWYRQTLGQGPEFLTYFQNEAQLEKSRLLSDRFSAERPKGSFSTLEIQRTEQGDSAMYLCASSPGTGDHTDTYFGPGTRLLVL.